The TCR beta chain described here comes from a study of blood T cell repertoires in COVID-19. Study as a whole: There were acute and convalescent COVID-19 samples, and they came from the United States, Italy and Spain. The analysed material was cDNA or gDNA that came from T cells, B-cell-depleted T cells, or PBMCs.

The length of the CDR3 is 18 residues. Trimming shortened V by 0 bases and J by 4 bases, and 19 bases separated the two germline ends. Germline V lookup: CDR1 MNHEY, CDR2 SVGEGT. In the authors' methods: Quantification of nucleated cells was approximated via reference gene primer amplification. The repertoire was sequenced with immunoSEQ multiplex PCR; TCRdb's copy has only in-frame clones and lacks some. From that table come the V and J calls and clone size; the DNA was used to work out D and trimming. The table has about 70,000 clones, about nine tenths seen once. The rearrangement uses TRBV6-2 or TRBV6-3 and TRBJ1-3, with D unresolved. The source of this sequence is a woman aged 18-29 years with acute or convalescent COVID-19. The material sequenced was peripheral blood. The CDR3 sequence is CASSYSVGGTGGGNTIYF. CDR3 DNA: TGTGCCAGCAGTTACTCGGTTGGAGGTACTGGCGGAGGAAACACCATATATTTT.